The rows below give T cell receptor beta chains drawn from one sample of a study of T cells in Graves' hyperthyroidism and ophthalmopathy. MiXCR, run by TCRdb on the multiplex PCR reads, gives a single entry per CDR3 protein. The sample records about 600,000 distinct CDR3 sequences, 13% to 15% being singletons. The sample taken for sequencing was blood. Receptor source: a woman aged 50 to 60 with Graves' ophthalmopathy. Both conserved end residues are part of each CDR3. Each record gives: J gene, V gene, D gene, clone size, CDR3 DNA, CDR3 protein. D genes are given only for firm matches. Clone size is given for some rows only: seen once, a few or many times, or a class if the clone is expanded.

j_gene: TRBJ2-1; v_gene: TRBV20-1; d_gene: -; abundance: -; CDR3nt: TGCAGTGCCATTGGGGCGGACTGCAATGAGCAGTTCTTC; CDR3aa: CSAIGADCNEQFF
j_gene: TRBJ2-7; v_gene: TRBV7-2; d_gene: TRBD2; abundance: many; CDR3nt: TGTGCCAGCAGCGTTACTAGCGGGCTTAGCTACGAGCAGTACTTC; CDR3aa: CASSVTSGLSYEQYF
j_gene: TRBJ1-5; v_gene: TRBV28; d_gene: -; abundance: -; CDR3nt: TGTGCCAGCAGTTTCCCGGACTTGAGCAATCAGCCCCAGCATTTT; CDR3aa: CASSFPDLSNQPQHF
j_gene: TRBJ2-7; v_gene: TRBV28; d_gene: TRBD2; abundance: many; CDR3nt: TGTGCCAGCAGTCCCCCGGGACTAACCTACGAGCAGTACTTC; CDR3aa: CASSPPGLTYEQYF
j_gene: TRBJ2-3; v_gene: TRBV3-1; d_gene: TRBD2; abundance: many; CDR3nt: TGTGCCAGCAGCCAAGAACGAGCGGGAGGGCCCTCGGGCACAGATACGCAGTATTTT; CDR3aa: CASSQERAGGPSGTDTQYF
j_gene: TRBJ2-7; v_gene: TRBV10-3; d_gene: -; abundance: -; CDR3nt: TGTGCCATCAGTGAGTCGATACAGGGCTACGAGCAGTACTTC; CDR3aa: CAISESIQGYEQYF
j_gene: TRBJ2-2; v_gene: TRBV9; d_gene: TRBD2; abundance: few; CDR3nt: TGTGCCAGCAGCGCCTCCGGGACTATGAACACCGGGGAGCTGTTTTTT; CDR3aa: CASSASGTMNTGELFF
j_gene: TRBJ2-7; v_gene: TRBV13; d_gene: -; abundance: -; CDR3nt: TGTGCCAGCAGCGGACACCAGAACAGGGCTGGCTACGAGCAGTACTTC; CDR3aa: CASSGHQNRAGYEQYF
j_gene: TRBJ2-1; v_gene: TRBV6-5; d_gene: TRBD2; abundance: few; CDR3nt: TGTGCCAGCAGTTACCTGACTAGCGGGAGAGACAATGAGCAGTTCTTC; CDR3aa: CASSYLTSGRDNEQFF
j_gene: TRBJ2-1; v_gene: TRBV5-4; d_gene: TRBD2; abundance: many; CDR3nt: TGTGCCAGCAGCTTGGCCTTGAGACTAGCGGGAGCAGGTAATGAGCAGTTCTTC; CDR3aa: CASSLALRLAGAGNEQFF
j_gene: TRBJ1-4; v_gene: TRBV9; d_gene: TRBD1; abundance: -; CDR3nt: TGTGCCAGCAGCGCCGGACAGGACAATGAAAAACTGTTTTTT; CDR3aa: CASSAGQDNEKLFF
j_gene: TRBJ2-1; v_gene: TRBV18; d_gene: TRBD2; abundance: -; CDR3nt: TGTGCCAGCTCACCCGGGACTAGGACTCCTATCGCCTACAATGAGCAGTTCTTC; CDR3aa: CASSPGTRTPIAYNEQFF
j_gene: TRBJ1-2; v_gene: TRBV27; d_gene: -; abundance: -; CDR3nt: TGTGCCAGCAGCCCGACCGGCCGCATAAACTATGGCTACACCTTC; CDR3aa: CASSPTGRINYGYTF